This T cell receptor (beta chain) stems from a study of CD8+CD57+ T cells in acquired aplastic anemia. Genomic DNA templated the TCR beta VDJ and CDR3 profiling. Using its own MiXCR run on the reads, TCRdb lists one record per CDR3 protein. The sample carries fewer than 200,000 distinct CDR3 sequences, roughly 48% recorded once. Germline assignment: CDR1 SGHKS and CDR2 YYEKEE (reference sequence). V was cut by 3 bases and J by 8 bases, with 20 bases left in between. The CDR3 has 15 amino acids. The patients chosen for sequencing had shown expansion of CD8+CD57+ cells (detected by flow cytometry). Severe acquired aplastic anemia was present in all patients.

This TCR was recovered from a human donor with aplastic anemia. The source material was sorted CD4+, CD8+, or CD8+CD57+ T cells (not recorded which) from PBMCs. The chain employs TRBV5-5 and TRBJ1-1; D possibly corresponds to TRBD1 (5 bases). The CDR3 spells CASSSVPQGAVEAFF. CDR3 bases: TGTGCCAGCAGCTCGGTCCCTCAGGGAGCGGTCGAAGCTTTCTTT.